The T cell receptor beta chain described here comes from a study of T cell changes during pregnancy in multiple sclerosis. In germline, CDR1 is LNHNV, CDR2 YYDKDF (reference sequence). The CDR3 has 15 amino acids. Trimming pared 0 bases from V and 4 bases from J, leaving 13 bases between. Produced via immunoSEQ multiplex PCR; TCRdb's table is partial and in-frame only. Here the sample spans roughly 30,000 clones, approximately 89% being singletons. The sequence derives from a female donor with multiple sclerosis, enrolled in a pregnancy study. The starting material was CD8+ T cells from peripheral blood mononuclear cells, obtained in the first trimester of pregnancy. J is TRBJ2-7 and V is TRBV15, with D possibly matching TRBD1 (6 bases). CDR3 DNA: TGTGCCACCAGCAGAGACCCCGGGACAATGTACGAGCAGTACTTC. Translating it yields CATSRDPGTMYEQYF.